This TCR beta chain came from a study of technical replicates of blood from a handful of donors. The CDR3 spans 14 residues. Trimming cost V 4 bases and J 2 bases, with 11 bases left between them. The germline V gene encodes CDR1 SGHNT and CDR2 YYREEE (reference sequence). Using immunoSEQ multiplex PCR, the repertoire was profiled, and TCRdb retains in-frame clones only, with some absent. The sample holds about 60,000 clones, more than 85% seen once. This chain joins TRBV5-4 and TRBJ2-3; maybe TRBD2 (6 bases). The receptor was derived from a human donor in good health. Some clones in this sample may be carry-over from other donors' samples. Sequenced material: PBMCs. The CDR3 region is CASSPGLVTDTQYF. The CDR3 DNA sequence: TGTGCCAGCAGCCCGGGACTGGTCACAGATACGCAGTATTTT.